This TCR beta chain was identified during a study of T-cell memory formation after mild COVID-19. At the level of the study: Among the donors, TCR clusters were largely specific to each donor.

Findings and caveats of the study: Clones that contracted from day 15 to 85 were balanced CD4/CD8, while later expanders leaned CD4+. A subset of responding clones appeared in pre-infection memory, suggesting cross-reactive memory joined.

This clonotype has a handful of counts. The antigen remains unidentified. MiXCR, applied by TCRdb to the 5' RACE reads, yields one record per CDR3 protein. The sample records 360,000 or so distinct CDR3 sequences, around 28% being singletons. This TCR derives from an adult woman who had mild COVID-19 (a few samples of this study predate the infection). Cell type and time point are not known. Sequenced sample: PBMCs or a T cell subset sorted from them (not recorded which).

The CDR3 DNA reads TGTGCCAGCAGTTCCTGGTTAGACTATGGCTACACCTTC. Its translation is CASSSWLDYGYTF. The V gene is TRBV12-3 or TRBV12-4, the J gene TRBJ1-2; D uncertain. V gave up 4 bases and J gave up 3 bases, with 9 bases separating them. This CDR3 has 13 residues.